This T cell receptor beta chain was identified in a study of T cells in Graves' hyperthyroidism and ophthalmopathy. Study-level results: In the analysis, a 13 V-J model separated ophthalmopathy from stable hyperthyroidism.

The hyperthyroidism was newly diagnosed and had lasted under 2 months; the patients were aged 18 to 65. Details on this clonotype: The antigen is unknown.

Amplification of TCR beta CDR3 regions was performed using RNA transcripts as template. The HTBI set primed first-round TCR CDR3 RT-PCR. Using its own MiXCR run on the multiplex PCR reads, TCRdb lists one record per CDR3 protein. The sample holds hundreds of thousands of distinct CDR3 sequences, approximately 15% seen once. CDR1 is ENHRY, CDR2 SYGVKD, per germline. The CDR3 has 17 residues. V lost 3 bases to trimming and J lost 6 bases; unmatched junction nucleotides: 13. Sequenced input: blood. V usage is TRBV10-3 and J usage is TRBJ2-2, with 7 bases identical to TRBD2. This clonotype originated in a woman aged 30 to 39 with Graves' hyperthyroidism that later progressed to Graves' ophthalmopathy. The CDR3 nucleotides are TGTGCCATCAGTGAACGTACTGCGGGAGTGGCCGCCGGGGAGCTGTTTTTT. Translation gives CAISERTAGVAAGELFF.